These 17 T cell receptor beta chains originate from one sample sequenced in a study of memory CD4+ T cells and cytomegalovirus serostatus. Clones were read by immunoSEQ multiplex PCR, and TCRdb kept only the in-frame ones, dropping some. The sample lists some 65,000 clones, around 82% occurring once. Single viable CD3+CD4+CD8-CD45RO+ cells were sorted as the memory CD4+ T cells. Material for sequencing was memory CD4+ T cells from blood. The receptor source for this set is an adult in good health and CMV-seronegative. Some clones in this sample may be carry-over from other donors' samples.

The gene calls are TRBV7-2 and TRBJ1-6, with TRBD1 matching over 9 bases. The CDR3 is made up of 16 amino acids. Germline CDR1 SGHTA, CDR2 FQGNSA. V was clipped by 5 bases and J by 7 bases; unmatched bases: 9. Here the CDR3 DNA reads TGTGCCAGCAGCCGCGGAGTGGGACAGGGAAATTCACCCCTCCACTTT. This translates into CASSRGVGQGNSPLHF.

The chain combines TRBV19 with TRBJ1-2; D unresolved. Looked up from germline, CDR1 is LNHDA and CDR2 is SQIVND (reference sequence). The CDR3 sequence is 13 residues long. V was shortened by 5 bases and J by 5 bases, with 12 bases between the two germline ends. CDR3 coding DNA: TGTGCCAGTAGTGACGGCCAGACTTATGGCTACACCTTC. Translation gives CASSDGQTYGYTF.

This chain uses TRBV10-3 with TRBJ2-2; tentatively, D is TRBD2 (6 bases). V lost 2 bases to trimming and J lost 5 bases, with 9 bases between them. Germline V lookup: CDR1 ENHRY, CDR2 SYGVKD. CDR3 length: 14 residues. CDR3: CAISERERTGELFF. The CDR3 region has the DNA TGTGCCATCAGTGAGCGGGAGCGGACCGGGGAGCTGTTTTTT.

This chain connects TRBV7-2 to TRBJ2-7, with 10 nucleotides matching TRBD2. CDR1 is SGHTA and CDR2 is FQGNSA in the germline V gene. The CDR3 has 16 amino acids. V lost 5 bases, J lost 0 bases, and 7 bases stayed unmatched. CDR3 amino acids: CASSPVERGGSYEQYF. In DNA, the CDR3 is TGTGCCAGCAGCCCAGTGGAGCGGGGGGGCTCCTACGAGCAGTACTTC. The whole variable domain, filled in from reference TRBV7-2 and TRBJ2-7, reads GAGVSQSPSNKVTEKGKDVELRCDPISGHTALYWYRQSLGQGLEFLIYFQGNSAPDKSGLPSDRFSAERTGGSVSTLTIQRTQQEDSAVYLCASSPVERGGSYEQYFGPGTRLTVT.

As DNA, the CDR3 is TGTGCCAGCAGTTCTTTGGGACAGGGGGATGGTCAGCCCCAGCATTTT. Translating gives CASSSLGQGDGQPQHF. The rearrangement links TRBV28 to TRBJ1-5; TRBD1 matches at 11 bases. Trimming at V came to 4 bases and at J to 6 bases, leaving 8 bases not matched to a gene. CDR3 length: 16 residues. The germline V gene has CDR1 MDHEN and CDR2 SYDVKM.

V usage is TRBV5-1 and J usage is TRBJ2-7; D unclear. The CDR3 consists of 15 residues. Trimming removed 0 bases at V and 7 bases at J, with 17 bases between. CDR1 and CDR2 from the germline V gene are SGHRS and YFSETQ. The chain's CDR3 is CASSLGYTLGGEQYF. The CDR3, as DNA: TGCGCCAGCAGCTTGGGCTATACATTGGGCGGTGAGCAGTACTTC. Filled out from reference TRBV5-1 and TRBJ2-7, the complete variable domain reads KAGVTQTPRYLIKTRGQQVTLSCSPISGHRSVSWYQQTPGQGLQFLFEYFSETQRNKGNFPGRFSGRQFSNSRSEMNVSTLELGDSALYLCASSLGYTLGGEQYFGPGTRLTVT.

The chain uses TRBV30 and TRBJ1-1, with 7 bases lining up with TRBD1. The J segment lost 3 bases and the V segment lost 8 bases, leaving 9 bases of the junction unmatched. Germline CDR1 reads GTSNPN; CDR2 reads SVGIG (reference sequence). CDR3 length equals 13 residues. CDR3 protein: CALGRGGDTEAFF. CDR3 nucleotide sequence: TGTGCCCTTGGCAGGGGGGGGGACACTGAAGCTTTCTTT.

This chain joins TRBV18 and TRBJ2-1; 13 nucleotides match TRBD2. The CDR3 contains 15 residues. With 4 bases clipped from V and 8 bases from J, the junction kept 5 bases outside the gene matches. Germline V lookup: CDR1 KGHSH, CDR2 LQKENI. The DNA of the CDR3 is TGTGCCAGCTCACGGGGGACTAGCGGGGTTGATGAGCAGTTCTTC. It is translated as CASSRGTSGVDEQFF.

V gene TRBV7-2 combines with J gene TRBJ1-4; D is unclear. Deletions cut 4 bases from V and 8 bases from J, with 11 bases between. This CDR3 is 13 amino acids long. CDR1 is SGHTA, CDR2 FQGNSA, per germline. For the CDR3, the DNA is TGTGCCAGCAGCTGGAAGACGGGGGAAAAACTGTTTTTT. The encoded protein is CASSWKTGEKLFF.

This chain links TRBV30 with TRBJ1-2; D ambiguous. From germline, CDR1 is GTSNPN and CDR2 SVGIG (reference sequence). The CDR3 totals 12 residues. CDR3 sequence reads: CAGMGTNYGYTF. The CDR3 DNA is TGTGCGGGAATGGGTACTAACTATGGCTACACCTTC.

The chain joins TRBV25-1 to TRBJ2-7; D is possibly TRBD1 or TRBD2 (5 bases each). The germline gives CDR1 MGHDK, CDR2 SYGVNS. V was pared by 4 bases and J by 5 bases, with 12 bases between. The CDR3 is made up of 13 amino acids. Here the CDR3 reads CASSAMGTDEQYF. DNA for the CDR3: TGTGCCAGCAGTGCCATGGGGACGGACGAGCAGTACTTC.

The V gene is TRBV30, the J gene TRBJ2-3; D is possibly TRBD1 (6 bases). The germline CDR1 and CDR2 sequences are GTSNPN and SVGIG (reference sequence). Deletions cut 4 bases from V and 6 bases from J, with 17 bases between. This CDR3 region has 14 residues. The DNA of the CDR3 is TGTGCCTGGAACCAGGGGACGTTTGGGGATACGCAGTATTTT. Amino acid sequence: CAWNQGTFGDTQYF.

The chain uses TRBV4-3 and TRBJ2-3, with TRBD1 identical over 9 bases. The CDR3 has 15 residues. From germline, CDR1 is LGHNA and CDR2 YSLEER. The V and J ends lost 4 bases and 3 bases, in that order; junction bases with no gene match: 5. CDR3 DNA: TGCGCCAGCAGCCTTACCGGGACAGGGACAGATACGCAGTATTTT. This translates into CASSLTGTGTDTQYF.

The chain uses TRBV19 and TRBJ2-6, with D maybe TRBD2 (6 bases). CDR1 is LNHDA, CDR2 SQIVND, per germline (reference sequence). Trimming stripped 7 bases from V and 2 bases from J, with 18 bases between. There are 17 residues in the CDR3. The CDR3: CASTAPLRRAGANVLTF. In DNA form, the CDR3 reads TGTGCCAGTACCGCCCCCTTGAGGAGGGCTGGGGCCAACGTCCTGACTTTC.

The V and J genes are TRBV10-2 and TRBJ1-5; 8 nucleotides agree with TRBD1. V lost 4 bases, J lost 2 bases, and 7 bases stayed unmatched. From germline, CDR1 is WSHSY and CDR2 SAAADI. The CDR3 has 16 amino acids. CDR3 in amino acids: CASSGGAGQGNQPQHF. The CDR3 nucleotides read TGCGCCAGCAGTGGGGGGGCGGGACAGGGCAATCAGCCCCAGCATTTT.

The rearrangement joins TRBV2 to TRBJ1-6, with D possibly TRBD1 on 6 matching bases. V was trimmed by 7 bases and J by 7 bases, leaving 14 bases between them. Germline CDR1 is SNHLY and CDR2 is FYNNEI. The CDR3 runs 14 residues. This chain's CDR3 is CASNFKGGNSPLHF. CDR3 in DNA: TGTGCCAGCAACTTTAAGGGGGGGAATTCACCCCTCCACTTT.

The CDR3 region has the DNA TGCGCCAGCAGCCTGGGCCAGGGCAGCACCGGGGAGCTGTTTTTT. Protein product: CASSLGQGSTGELFF. The chain has TRBV5-1 and TRBJ2-2, with TRBD1 as a possible D gene (5 bases). This CDR3 spans 15 amino acids. The germline V gene encodes CDR1 SGHRS and CDR2 YFSETQ. Deletions cut 4 bases from V and 4 bases from J, with 14 bases between.